The 10 T cell receptor beta chains below all came from one sample that was sequenced in a study of T cell repertoires in cytomegalovirus infection. Each CDR3 protein gets one entry after TCRdb re-called the reads with MiXCR. The profile shows 700,000 to 950,000 distinct CDR3 sequences, approximately 29% of them singletons. No antigen has been identified for these receptors. The sequences come from cultured CD8+ T cells from PBMCs, collected from culture after CMV antigen stimulation. The receptors originated from a human donor in good health (CMV status not recorded). Some clones in this sample may be carry-over from other donors' samples.

This clonotype was detected ten times or more. The CDR3 DNA reads as TGTGCCAGCAGCTTAATGGACTATGGCTACACCTTC. It specifies CASSLMDYGYTF. This rearrangement joins TRBV7-8 to TRBJ1-2; no firm D call. V was trimmed by 2 bases and J by 3 bases, leaving 4 bases between them. The CDR3 sequence is 12 residues long. Germline assignment: CDR1 SGHVS and CDR2 FQNEAQ.

This clonotype was seen a handful of times. This chain links TRBV20-1 with TRBJ2-2; possibly TRBD1 for D (10 bases). The CDR3 loop spans 22 amino acids. Germline V gene data show CDR1 as DFQATT and CDR2 as SNEGSKA (reference sequence). Trimming left V 2 bases short and J 2 bases short, with 33 bases between. CDR3 bases: TGCAGTGCTAGATCCGGACAGGGGGAGGTAGCGGGAGTTGGATTAAACACCGGGGAGCTGTTTTTT. Amino acid sequence: CSARSGQGEVAGVGLNTGELFF.

The chain joins TRBV5-1 to TRBJ2-1, with D possibly matching TRBD2 (6 bases). The CDR3 runs to 14 residues. Germline lookup yields CDR1 SGHRS and CDR2 YFSETQ. The ends were cut back, 4 bases at V and 6 bases at J, with 14 bases in the middle. The CDR3 DNA reads TGCGCCAGCAGCCCGGAGGGACGCCTCAATGAGCAGTTCTTC. Protein product: CASSPEGRLNEQFF.

This clonotype was observed many times. V is TRBV7-6 and J is TRBJ1-4; D is unclear. V was trimmed by 2 bases and J by 5 bases, leaving 6 bases between them. The CDR3 contains 13 residues. CDR1 is SGHVS, CDR2 FNYEAQ, per germline. CDR3 in amino acids: CASSLSQNEKLFF. The CDR3 DNA sequence: TGTGCCAGCAGCTTAAGCCAGAATGAAAAACTGTTTTTT.

The chain has TRBV15 and TRBJ2-7; D ambiguous. Trimming shortened V by 6 bases and J by 0 bases, and 18 bases separated the two germline ends. Germline loops: CDR1 LNHNV, CDR2 YYDKDF (reference sequence). The CDR3 spans 16 residues. The CDR3 nucleotides read TGTGCCACCAGACCCCCTGATTCGACGAGCTCCTACGAGCAGTACGTC. Protein sequence: CATRPPDSTSSYEQYV.

The chain has TRBV12-3 or TRBV12-4 and TRBJ2-6; no clear D. The CDR3 spans 15 residues. Between the trimmed V and J ends, which lost 8 bases and 0 bases, there was a span of 11 bases. CDR3 sequence: CASQQEFSGANVLTF. The DNA for the CDR3 is TGTGCCAGCCAACAAGAGTTCTCTGGGGCCAACGTCCTGACTTTC.

The chain employs TRBV5-1 and TRBJ1-2; D possibly corresponds to TRBD1 (5 bases). V was cut by 4 bases and J by 1 base, with 20 bases left in between. The CDR3 length is 17 residues. Germline CDR1 reads SGHRS; CDR2 reads YFSETQ. The CDR3 nucleotides are TGCGCCAGCAGCCCTGTAGCGGGGGTCAACGTTAACTATGGCTACACCTTC. Its protein product is CASSPVAGVNVNYGYTF. The whole variable domain, filled in from reference TRBV5-1 and TRBJ1-2, reads KAGVTQTPRYLIKTRGQQVTLSCSPISGHRSVSWYQQTPGQGLQFLFEYFSETQRNKGNFPGRFSGRQFSNSRSEMNVSTLELGDSALYLCASSPVAGVNVNYGYTFGSGTRLTVV.

This clonotype was counted ten times or more. The V gene is TRBV28, the J gene TRBJ2-1; D tentatively reads TRBD1 or TRBD2 (5 bases each). Germline values: CDR1 MDHEN, CDR2 SYDVKM. The CDR3 is 13 amino acids. The ends were cut back, 5 bases at V and 2 bases at J, with 7 bases in the middle. The CDR3 reads CASSVGPYNEQFF. The DNA for the CDR3 is TGTGCCAGCAGTGTGGGACCCTACAATGAGCAGTTCTTC.

At least ten counts were recorded for this clonotype. The V gene is TRBV7-2, the J gene TRBJ1-3; D possibly corresponds to TRBD1 (5 bases). Trimming shortened V by 4 bases and J by 0 bases, and 19 bases separated the two germline ends. Germline values: CDR1 SGHTA, CDR2 FQGNSA. This CDR3 region has 18 residues. The CDR3 nucleotides are TGTGCCAGCAGCTGGGGGAGGCCTCTCTTTAGCTCTGGAAACACCATATATTTT. The encoded protein is CASSWGRPLFSSGNTIYF.

V is TRBV6-6 and J is TRBJ1-4; D remains unclear. The CDR3 runs to 14 residues. CDR1 and CDR2 from the germline V gene are MNHNY and SVGAGI (reference sequence). V dropped 4 bases and J dropped 6 bases, with 12 bases sitting between them. CDR3 nucleotides: TGTGCCAGCAGTTCCATTCCGAGGGATGAAAAACTGTTTTTT. Protein: CASSSIPRDEKLFF.